This T cell receptor (beta chain) stems from a study of blood T cell repertoires in COVID-19. V was shortened by 2 bases and J by 3 bases, with 8 bases between the two germline ends. CDR1 and CDR2 (germline): MNHEY, SVGAGI. The CDR3 extends over 13 amino acids. In the original analysis: Using reference gene primer amplification, nucleated cell counts were estimated. The assay was immunoSEQ multiplex PCR, and TCRdb's table has in-frame clones only and misses some. The V and J calls and clone size were taken over from that table, and D and trimming were inferred from the DNA. The data show about 68,000 clones, with 75% to 95% seen just once and less than 6% held by the top ten.

The genes are TRBV6-5 and TRBJ2-7, with D perhaps matching TRBD2 (6 bases). Sequencing input: peripheral blood. This receptor was obtained from a woman aged 55 to 70 with active COVID-19. In DNA form, the CDR3 reads TGTGCCAGCAGTTACCGGGAGTACTACGAGCAGTACTTC. Translation gives CASSYREYYEQYF.